This passage covers 20 T cell receptor beta chains from one sample sequenced in a study of blood T cells in healthy people across ages. Primed by a sample-barcoded 5' primer and a J-beta primer mix, a second PCR proceeded for 7 to 11 cycles. TCRdb analysed the 5' RACE reads with MiXCR anew, one entry per CDR3 protein. The data contain 1.5 million to 1.8 million distinct CDR3 sequences, 35% to 45% of them seen just once; the ten biggest clones take up more than 4%. The specimen was blood. The source of these receptors is a woman under 30 in good health.

The chain is built from TRBV9 and TRBJ2-1; 10 positions match TRBD2. The CDR3 is 15 amino acids. Germline loops: CDR1 SGDLS, CDR2 YYNGEE. The V segment lost 1 base and the J segment 8 bases; nucleotides outside the gene matches: 6. The CDR3 DNA is TGTGCCAGCAGCGTAAGCGGGAGGGCCAGCGATGAGCAGTTCTTC. Amino acid sequence: CASSVSGRASDEQFF. The full variable domain, its missing parts supplied by reference TRBV9 and TRBJ2-1, is DSGVTQTPKHLITATGQRVTLRCSPRSGDLSVYWYQQSLDQGLQFLIQYYNGEERAKGNILERFSAQQFPDLHSELNLSSLELGDSALYFCASSVSGRASDEQFFGPGTRLTVL.

The rearrangement links TRBV9 to TRBJ1-2; D unclear. V gave up 3 bases and J gave up 5 bases, with 11 bases separating them. From germline, CDR1 is SGDLS and CDR2 YYNGEE. The CDR3 covers 13 residues. The DNA for the CDR3 is TGTGCCAGCAGCGGAGTCGAGGGTTATGGCTACACCTTC. Amino acid sequence: CASSGVEGYGYTF. The whole variable domain, filled in from reference TRBV9 and TRBJ1-2, reads DSGVTQTPKHLITATGQRVTLRCSPRSGDLSVYWYQQSLDQGLQFLIQYYNGEERAKGNILERFSAQQFPDLHSELNLSSLELGDSALYFCASSGVEGYGYTFGSGTRLTVV.

A few counts support this clonotype. The chain joins TRBV12-3 or TRBV12-4 to TRBJ1-1; no clear D. The CDR3 extends over 12 amino acids. V was pared by 6 bases and J by 7 bases, with 12 bases between. The DNA for the CDR3 is TGTGCCAGCAGGTTGGGCAGGTATGAAGCTTTCTTT. It is translated as CASRLGRYEAFF.

Points on this clonotype: One end of the junction does not line up with germline, which may come from a read error. V is TRBV11-2 and J is TRBJ2-3; 9 nucleotides agree with TRBD2. Germline lookup yields CDR1 SGHAT and CDR2 FQNNGV. The CDR3 loop spans 18 amino acids. CDR3 coding DNA: TGTGCCAGCAGCTTATTACTAGCGGGCCACCCGAGTACAGGTACGCAGTATTTT. Translating it yields CASSLLLAGHPSTGTQYF.

The V and J genes are TRBV21-1 and TRBJ2-5; no check of the table's D call, TRBD2, against the DNA was made. TRBV21-1 is noted as a pseudogene. The CDR3 runs 17 residues. The CDR3 loop is CASRPGLAGGPQETQYF. Here the CDR3 DNA reads TGTGCCAGCAGGCCGGGACTAGCGGGAGGGCCCCAAGAGACCCAGTACTTC.

This clonotype was counted a few times. The V call is TRBV6-1, the J call TRBJ1-6; D ambiguous. V was cut by 8 bases and J by 8 bases, with 13 bases left in between. The germline gives CDR1 MNHNS, CDR2 SASEGT. The length of the CDR3 is 13 residues. The CDR3 nucleotides read TGTGCCAGCGGTGGAGAAACTGATTCACCCCTCCACTTT. Protein sequence: CASGGETDSPLHF.

The sample holds a few counts of this clonotype. The chain has TRBV12-3 or TRBV12-4 and TRBJ2-5; possibly TRBD2 for D (6 bases). This CDR3 has 13 residues. The ends were cut back, 6 bases at V and 1 base at J, with 9 bases in the middle. CDR3 sequence (DNA): TGTGCCAGCAGGACTAGGGCCCAAGAGACCCAGTACTTC. As protein: CASRTRAQETQYF.

In this sample, this clonotype turned up a few times. The chain recombines TRBV3-1 with TRBJ2-3; TRBD1 aligns across 7 bases. V lost 4 bases and J lost 11; bases outside the gene matches: 6. The CDR3 has 12 residues. Germline V CDR1 and CDR2: LGHDT, YNNKEL (reference sequence). The CDR3 bases are TGTGCCAGCAGCCCAGCGACAGGGATGCAGTATTTT. Translated, it gives CASSPATGMQYF.

This chain links TRBV10-3 with TRBJ1-2; 7 positions match TRBD1. The CDR3 has 13 amino acids. With 10 bases clipped from V and 5 bases from J, the junction kept 10 bases outside the gene matches. Germline loops: CDR1 ENHRY, CDR2 SYGVKD. The CDR3: CATATGTEYGYTF. CDR3 bases: TGTGCCACTGCGACCGGGACAGAGTATGGCTACACCTTC.

The J gene is TRBJ2-3, the V gene TRBV7-2; TRBD1 or TRBD2 may be the D gene (6 bases each). V lost 4 bases and J lost 4, with 15 bases in between. Looked up from germline, CDR1 is SGHTA and CDR2 is FQGNSA. The CDR3 runs 15 residues. The DNA for the CDR3 is TGTGCCAGCAGCTCCCTTACAGGGAGGTCAGATACGCAGTATTTT. Amino acids: CASSSLTGRSDTQYF.

This clonotype was counted a few times. The rearrangement joins TRBV10-3 to TRBJ2-7; unclear D gene. CDR1 and CDR2 from the germline V gene are ENHRY and SYGVKD. The CDR3 totals 13 residues. V shed 3 bases and J shed 11 bases, with 17 bases lying between them. Here the CDR3 DNA reads TGTGCCATCAGTGATATGCCCGGTCTAGGAGAGTACTTC. Residues: CAISDMPGLGEYF.

Concerning this clonotype: One base away lies a much larger clone, so this may be a sequencing read error. The V and J genes are TRBV27 and TRBJ2-5, with D possibly being TRBD1 or TRBD2 (5 bases each). CDR1 and CDR2 (germline): MNHEY, SMNVEV (reference sequence). The CDR3 spans 11 residues. The CDR3 here is CASILGETKYF. CDR3 nucleotides: TGTGCCAGCATCCTAGGGGAGACCAAGTACTTC.

This clonotype was recorded at least ten times. The chain is built from TRBV12-3 or TRBV12-4 and TRBJ2-1; D gene uncertain. CDR3 length: 12 residues. V was cut by 0 bases and J by 10 bases, with 7 bases left in between. The CDR3 DNA reads TGTGCCAGCAGTTTAGCGGAAAGCGAGCAGTTCTTC. The encoded protein is CASSLAESEQFF.

V usage is TRBV12-3 or TRBV12-4 and J usage is TRBJ2-1; D ambiguous. The better agreement between TRBJ2-7 and the DNA end casts doubt on the J call. The CDR3 length is 13 residues. CDR3 sequence (DNA): TGTGCCAGCACCCCGATCTCCTACAATGAGCAGTACTTC. This translates into CASTPISYNEQYF.

This rearrangement joins TRBV7-9 to TRBJ1-1; D uncertain. The CDR3 spans 12 residues. Trimming removed 5 bases at V and 12 bases at J, with 16 bases between. Germline V gene data show CDR1 as SEHNR and CDR2 as FQNEAQ (reference sequence). The CDR3 reads CASSARPTETFF. CDR3 coding DNA: TGTGCCAGCAGCGCCCGGCCTACCGAGACTTTCTTT.

V gene TRBV2 combines with J gene TRBJ2-3; tentatively, D is TRBD2 (6 bases). Germline CDR1 reads SNHLY; CDR2 reads FYNNEI. The V end was cut by 7 bases, the J end by 6 bases, with 11 bases between. The CDR3 runs to 12 residues. CDR3 nucleotide sequence: TGTGCCAGCAAAGGGGAGGCGGATACGCAGTATTTT. Amino acid sequence: CASKGEADTQYF.

This clonotype was seen more than once but under ten times. The chain links TRBV6-2 or TRBV6-3 to TRBJ2-5; 12 nucleotides match TRBD2. With V trimmed by 6 bases and J by 4 bases, 6 bases remained unmatched. In germline, CDR1 is MNHEY, CDR2 SVGEGT. CDR3 size: 15 residues. CDR3 DNA sequence: TGTGCCAGCAGGCTGACTAGCGGGAGACCAGAGACCCAGTACTTC. Residues: CASRLTSGRPETQYF.

The chain combines TRBV6-5 with TRBJ1-4; a weak D match, TRBD1 (5 bases). Germline lookup yields CDR1 MNHEY and CDR2 SVGAGI. This CDR3 is built from 16 residues. V was pared by 6 bases and J by 0 bases, with 14 bases between. The CDR3 DNA reads as TGTGCCAGCAGCCCACGGGGCCTTGCAACTAATGAAAAACTGTTTTTT. It codes for CASSPRGLATNEKLFF.

The rearrangement links TRBV3-1 to TRBJ2-7; weak D call: TRBD2 (6 bases). The CDR3 totals 15 residues. Per the germline V gene, CDR1 is LGHDT and CDR2 is YNNKEL (reference sequence). V shed 6 bases and J shed 3 bases, with 18 bases lying between them. Here the CDR3 reads CASSPEEREIYEQYF. CDR3 nucleotide sequence: TGTGCCAGCAGTCCTGAAGAACGGGAGATCTACGAGCAGTACTTC.

The chain uses TRBV7-9 and TRBJ1-5, with D unresolved. Germline CDR1 SEHNR, CDR2 FQNEAQ (reference sequence). The germline V and J ends were trimmed by 1 base and 3 bases, with 7 bases remaining between them. This CDR3 has 14 amino acids. The CDR3 here is CASSLGSPNQPQHF. The CDR3 DNA reads TGTGCCAGCAGCTTAGGCAGTCCCAATCAGCCCCAGCATTTT.